Presented here are 28 T cell receptor beta chains from one specimen sequenced in a study of beta chain features in type 1 diabetes. The investigators reverse transcribed all of the isolated RNA, so they sequenced expressed TCRB transcripts. The data were produced by immunoSEQ multiplex PCR, yet TCRdb's version contains in-frame clones alone and is incomplete. The sample carries a few hundred thousand clones, roughly 14% recorded once. These receptors' targets are unknown. Study results and limitations: TCRB CDR3s from Type 1 diabetes patients were moderately but significantly shorter in all four CD4+ subsets.

Sample: naive CD4+ T cells from blood. The receptors come from a woman under 30 with type 1 diabetes.

As concerns this clone: The sample carries other DNA sequences with the same CDR3. The rearrangement uses TRBV5-1 and TRBJ2-6; no definite D call. CDR3 size: 15 residues. CDR1 is SGHRS and CDR2 is YFSETQ in the germline V gene. Trimming pared 3 bases from V and 0 bases from J, leaving 7 bases between. For the CDR3, the DNA is TGCGCCAGCAGCTCGACGGGCTCTGGGGCCAACGTCCTGACTTTC. It is translated as CASSSTGSGANVLTF. Full variable domain (missing parts from reference TRBV5-1 and TRBJ2-6): KAGVTQTPRYLIKTRGQQVTLSCSPISGHRSVSWYQQTPGQGLQFLFEYFSETQRNKGNFPGRFSGRQFSNSRSEMNVSTLELGDSALYLCASSSTGSGANVLTFGAGSRLTVL.

The chain is built from TRBV30 and TRBJ2-5, with a weak D call TRBD2 (7 bases). Looked up from germline, CDR1 is GTSNPN and CDR2 is SVGIG (reference sequence). The CDR3 sequence is 15 residues long. The V end was cut by 2 bases, the J end by 5 bases, with 18 bases between. Here the CDR3 reads CAWSQQGLRGETQYF. The DNA of the CDR3 is TGTGCCTGGAGTCAACAGGGACTGCGGGGGGAGACCCAGTACTTC. The full variable domain, in which reference TRBV30 and TRBJ2-5 provide the parts outside the CDR3, is SQTIHQWPATLVQPVGSPLSLECTVEGTSNPNLYWYRQAAGRGLQLLFYSVGIGQISSEVPQNLSASRPQDRQFILSSKKLLLSDSGFYLCAWSQQGLRGETQYFGPGTRLLVL.

The gene calls are TRBV6-6 and TRBJ2-6, with D perhaps TRBD2 (5 bases). CDR1 MNHNY and CDR2 SVGAGI come from the germline V gene (reference sequence). The CDR3 consists of 15 residues. V was shortened by 7 bases and J by 4 bases, with 14 bases between the two germline ends. The CDR3 bases are TGTGCCAGCACCCCGTTGAGGGCCGGGGCCAACGTCCTGACTTTC. It translates to CASTPLRAGANVLTF.

This chain uses TRBV30 with TRBJ2-7; no definite D call. In germline, CDR1 is GTSNPN, CDR2 SVGIG (reference sequence). Trimming stripped 4 bases from V and 4 bases from J, with 8 bases between. This CDR3 spans 11 amino acids. This chain's CDR3 is CAWTGRYEQYF. CDR3 DNA sequence: TGTGCCTGGACAGGAAGATACGAGCAGTACTTC.

This clone occurred a few times. This chain connects TRBV6-5 to TRBJ2-7, with unresolved D. The germline V gene encodes CDR1 MNHEY and CDR2 SVGAGI. This CDR3 is 15 amino acids long. The V end was cut by 2 bases, the J end by 2 bases, with 13 bases between. Here the CDR3 reads CASSYDDTPAYEQYF. For the CDR3, the DNA is TGTGCCAGCAGTTACGATGACACGCCGGCCTACGAGCAGTACTTC.

V and J are TRBV29-1 and TRBJ2-3, with D maybe TRBD1 (5 bases). The CDR3 spans 13 residues. V lost 1 base to trimming and J lost 3 bases, with 8 bases between them. The V gene's germline CDR1 is SQVTM and CDR2 ANQGSEA. Written as DNA, the CDR3 is TGCAGCGTTGAAGGACAGAGGACAGATACGCAGTATTTT. This sequence encodes CSVEGQRTDTQYF.

This clone was counted between two and nine times. This chain links TRBV2 with TRBJ2-7; 13 positions agree with TRBD2. There are 16 residues in the CDR3. The V gene end was trimmed by 5 bases and the J gene end by 1 base; junction bases not matched to a gene: 5. Germline CDR1 and CDR2: SNHLY and FYNNEI. The CDR3 coding sequence is TGTGCCAGCAGTCATCCGGGACTAGCGGGATCCTACGAGCAGTACGTC. Protein sequence: CASSHPGLAGSYEQYV.

The V call is TRBV11-2, the J call TRBJ2-7, with TRBD1 matching 11 bases. Per germline, CDR1 SGHAT and CDR2 FQNNGV. The CDR3 is 16 amino acids. Losses at the gene ends were 5 bases for V and 4 bases for J; bases not matched to a gene: 10. The DNA of the CDR3 is TGTGCCAGCAGCCCCCTCCGGGGGACAGGGGGGTACGAGCAGTACGTC. Translated, it gives CASSPLRGTGGYEQYV.

The chain uses TRBV11-2 and TRBJ1-2; D possibly corresponds to TRBD1 (6 bases). Germline V lookup: CDR1 SGHAT, CDR2 FQNNGV. The CDR3 has 15 residues. Trimming took off 0 bases at V and 3 bases at J, with 11 bases between the two ends. The CDR3 loop reads CASSLERGADYGYTF. The CDR3 DNA reads as TGTGCCAGCAGCTTAGAGCGGGGGGCGGACTATGGCTACACCTTC. Filled out from reference TRBV11-2 and TRBJ1-2, the complete variable domain reads EAGVAQSPRYKIIEKRQSVAFWCNPISGHATLYWYQQILGQGPKLLIQFQNNGVVDDSQLPKDRFSAERLKGVDSTLKIQPAKLEDSAVYLCASSLERGADYGYTFGSGTRLTVV.

This clone has just a few counts. The rearrangement uses TRBV19 and TRBJ2-1, with TRBD2 identical over 7 bases. Germline trimming cut 3 bases from V and 1 base from J; bases unmatched to any gene: 15. Germline values: CDR1 LNHDA, CDR2 SQIVND (reference sequence). The CDR3 runs to 19 residues. Written as DNA, the CDR3 is TGTGCCAGTAGTATGGGGATACTACCGAGCGGGAATTCCTACAATGAGCAGTTCTTC. It encodes CASSMGILPSGNSYNEQFF.

The chain carries TRBV27 and TRBJ2-7; 7 positions agree with TRBD2. CDR3 length equals 14 residues. Trimming cost V 2 bases and J 0 bases; bases outside gene matches: 1. Germline CDR1 and CDR2: MNHEY and SMNVEV (reference sequence). This CDR3 reads CASSLERGSYEQYF. For the CDR3, the DNA is TGTGCCAGCAGTTTAGAGCGGGGCTCCTACGAGCAGTACTTC.

This clone appeared a few times. The rearrangement links TRBV15 to TRBJ2-1; 10 positions agree with TRBD2. The junction had 8 bases not matched to a gene; V was cut back by 8 bases and J by 4 bases. The germline CDR1 and CDR2 sequences are LNHNV and YYDKDF (reference sequence). The CDR3 loop spans 15 amino acids. CDR3 region: CATGAGGPPYNEQFF. DNA of the CDR3: TGTGCCACCGGAGCGGGAGGGCCACCTTACAATGAGCAGTTCTTC.

This sequence joins TRBV28 and TRBJ2-1; 13 bases align to TRBD2. The germline CDR1 and CDR2 sequences are MDHEN and SYDVKM. This CDR3 contains 18 residues. V lost 3 bases and J lost 0; bases outside the gene matches: 5. The CDR3 DNA reads TGTGCCAGCAGTTTCCGGACTAGCGGGAGTAGCTCCTACAATGAGCAGTTCTTC. Its translation is CASSFRTSGSSSYNEQFF.

J is TRBJ2-2 and V is TRBV4-1, with D maybe TRBD2 (5 bases). Germline V gene data show CDR1 as MGHRA and CDR2 as YSYEKL. The CDR3 sequence is 14 residues long. With 1 base removed from V and 6 bases from J, the gap between germline ends came to 9 bases. CDR3 DNA sequence: TGCGCCAGCAGCCAAGTCTCGAGGGCCGGGGAGCTGTTTTTT. Translating gives CASSQVSRAGELFF.

The chain combines TRBV11-2 with TRBJ2-3, with 12 nucleotides matching TRBD2. The CDR3 is 18 residues long. Germline V lookup: CDR1 SGHAT, CDR2 FQNNGV. V was pared by 6 bases and J by 3 bases, with 13 bases of the junction left unmatched. CDR3 in amino acids: CASSLLAGGDRRTDTQYF. CDR3 in DNA: TGTGCCAGCAGTTTACTAGCGGGAGGCGACAGGAGAACAGATACGCAGTATTTT.

The chain employs TRBV28 and TRBJ2-7; D is uncertain. The V end was cut by 4 bases, the J end by 3 bases, with 13 bases between. This CDR3 region has 14 residues. The germline V gene has CDR1 MDHEN and CDR2 SYDVKM. The CDR3: CASSSRPFDYEQYF. The CDR3 nucleotides are TGTGCCAGCAGTTCGCGCCCTTTTGACTACGAGCAGTACTTC.

The chain has TRBV18 and TRBJ2-5; possibly TRBD1 for D (7 bases). Germline V gene sequence: CDR1 KGHSH, CDR2 LQKENI. V shed 3 bases and J shed 2 bases, with 16 bases lying between them. The CDR3 has 16 residues. CDR3 region: CASSPQGDSSQETQYF. The CDR3 DNA follows: TGTGCCAGCTCACCCCAGGGGGACTCTTCTCAAGAGACCCAGTACTTC.

This clone appeared a few times. V gene TRBV5-1 combines with J gene TRBJ2-7, with D tentatively TRBD1 (6 bases). The CDR3 contains 13 residues. The V and J ends lost 6 bases and 12 bases respectively, with 22 bases between them. From germline, CDR1 is SGHRS and CDR2 YFSETQ. The CDR3 loop reads CASTPQGLKVTYF. In DNA form, the CDR3 reads TGCGCCAGCACCCCTCAGGGGCTTAAAGTCACGTACTTC. The full variable domain, its missing parts supplied by reference TRBV5-1 and TRBJ2-7, is KAGVTQTPRYLIKTRGQQVTLSCSPISGHRSVSWYQQTPGQGLQFLFEYFSETQRNKGNFPGRFSGRQFSNSRSEMNVSTLELGDSALYLCASTPQGLKVTYFGPGTRLTVT.

This clone showed up just a few times. This rearrangement joins TRBV2 to TRBJ2-7; D may be TRBD2 (5 bases). Trimming removed 0 bases at V and 6 bases at J, with 15 bases between. The CDR3 loop spans 15 amino acids. The germline V gene has CDR1 SNHLY and CDR2 FYNNEI. CDR3 DNA sequence: TGTGCCAGCAGTGAAGCGCTCCGGGAAGCGGTCGAGCAGTACTTC. Its translation is CASSEALREAVEQYF.

This chain links TRBV28 with TRBJ2-3; 13 nucleotides line up with TRBD2. This CDR3 is 16 amino acids long. J lost 5 bases, V lost 5 bases, and 7 bases had no gene match. Germline CDR1 MDHEN, CDR2 SYDVKM. Here the CDR3 reads CASSPRTSGRGDTQYF. The CDR3 DNA is TGTGCCAGCAGTCCGCGGACTAGCGGGAGAGGAGATACGCAGTATTTT.

The chain couples TRBV5-4 to TRBJ2-7, with a tentative D call TRBD2 (6 bases). V lost 2 bases and J 12 bases, leaving 12 bases between the germline ends. CDR3 size: 11 residues. Germline assignment: CDR1 SGHNT and CDR2 YYREEE (reference sequence). This CDR3 reads CASSLGDSAYF. CDR3 coding DNA: TGTGCCAGCAGCTTAGGGGACTCAGCGTACTTC.

This clone has just a few counts. The rearrangement links TRBV9 to TRBJ2-6; possible D gene TRBD1, 5 bases. V was pared by 3 bases and J by 9 bases, with 16 bases between. There are 15 residues in the CDR3. Per germline, CDR1 SGDLS and CDR2 YYNGEE. The CDR3 sequence: CASSAKTGASNVLTF. For the CDR3, the DNA is TGTGCCAGCAGCGCCAAGACTGGGGCGAGCAACGTCCTGACTTTC.

This chain links TRBV7-8 with TRBJ2-2, with D possibly matching TRBD1 (5 bases). Trimming left V 5 bases short and J 6 bases short, with 22 bases between. The CDR3 covers 17 residues. The V gene's germline CDR1 is SGHVS and CDR2 FQNEAQ. The CDR3 DNA is TGTGCCAGCAGCAAAAGACAGAGAACCGCTCCAGCCGGGGAGCTGTTTTTT. Translated, it gives CASSKRQRTAPAGELFF.

This clone has only a few counts. The gene calls are TRBV5-4 and TRBJ2-5, with D perhaps matching TRBD2 (7 bases). Germline V gene sequence: CDR1 SGHNT, CDR2 YYREEE (reference sequence). The CDR3 has 15 residues. Deletions cut 4 bases from V and 4 bases from J, with 17 bases between. CDR3 sequence: CASSPGGRGAETQYF. CDR3 bases: TGTGCCAGCAGCCCGGGGGGCCGGGGGGCAGAGACCCAGTACTTC. Variable domain in full (rest from reference TRBV5-4 and TRBJ2-5): ETGVTQSPTHLIKTRGQQVTLRCSSQSGHNTVSWYQQALGQGPQFIFQYYREEENGRGNFPPRFSGLQFPNYSSELNVNALELDDSALYLCASSPGGRGAETQYFGPGTRLLVL.

This clone was seen only a few times. This sequence joins TRBV12-5 and TRBJ2-1, with D unclear. The CDR3 totals 19 residues. Per the germline V gene, CDR1 is LGHNT and CDR2 is FRNRAP. V was shortened by 0 bases and J by 3 bases, with 21 bases between the two germline ends. CDR3 amino acids: CASGLVLGLTTVNYNEQFF. The CDR3 DNA follows: TGTGCTAGTGGTTTGGTACTGGGCCTCACCACTGTCAACTACAATGAGCAGTTCTTC.

The gene calls are TRBV7-2 and TRBJ2-1, with 10 bases that match TRBD2. Germline trimming cut 2 bases from V and 8 bases from J; bases unmatched to any gene: 9. The germline V gene has CDR1 SGHTA and CDR2 FQGNSA. The CDR3 has 16 residues. In nucleotides, the CDR3 is TGTGCCAGCAGCTTATCGCCGGCTAGCGGGAGTTATGAGCAGTTCTTC. Its protein product is CASSLSPASGSYEQFF.

The chain is built from TRBV30 and TRBJ1-2; D is uncertain. V lost 2 bases, J lost 0 bases, and 10 bases lay in between. Germline-derived CDR1 and CDR2 are GTSNPN and SVGIG (reference sequence). This CDR3 has 14 amino acids. The CDR3 here is CAWSRSLANYGYTF. The CDR3 bases are TGTGCCTGGAGTCGGTCCCTCGCTAACTATGGCTACACCTTC.

This clone was recorded a few times. The chain employs TRBV5-1 and TRBJ2-7, with 8 bases identical to TRBD1. The V segment lost 4 bases and the J segment 5 bases; nucleotides outside the gene matches: 2. The germline V gene encodes CDR1 SGHRS and CDR2 YFSETQ. The CDR3 contains 12 residues. CDR3 region: CASSADRDEQYF. DNA for the CDR3: TGCGCCAGCAGCGCGGACAGGGACGAGCAGTACTTC. The full variable domain, its missing parts supplied by reference TRBV5-1 and TRBJ2-7, is KAGVTQTPRYLIKTRGQQVTLSCSPISGHRSVSWYQQTPGQGLQFLFEYFSETQRNKGNFPGRFSGRQFSNSRSEMNVSTLELGDSALYLCASSADRDEQYFGPGTRLTVT.